This passage covers 14 T cell receptor beta chains from one sample sequenced in a study of esophageal squamous cell carcinoma under preoperative chemotherapy. This sample's time point: after preoperative PTX-NDP chemotherapy. TCRdb recomputed calls from the PCR reads with MiXCR, one row per CDR3 protein. The sample includes 30,000 or so distinct CDR3 sequences, 40% to 60% of them seen just once. Sample collection occurred from a patient given preoperative chemotherapy. Receptor source: a human donor with esophageal squamous cell carcinoma. The donor label of this sample is uncertain.

This clonotype was seen at least ten times. The genes are TRBV7-8 and TRBJ2-5; 12 bases are a match to TRBD2. The CDR3 contains 17 residues. After removal of 5 bases from V and 11 bases from J, the junction contained 18 bases not matched to a gene. Germline CDR1 and CDR2: SGHVS and FQNEAQ. The CDR3 sequence is CASSPSTSGGSHNEQYF. CDR3 nucleotide sequence: TGTGCCAGCAGCCCGTCGACTAGCGGGGGTTCCCACAATGAGCAGTACTTC.

As DNA, the CDR3 is TGTGCCAGCACCCCTCTAGCGGTGGGCGGGGAGCTGTTTTTT. Translation: CASTPLAVGGELFF. The chain is built from TRBV12-3 or TRBV12-4 and TRBJ2-2; 7 bases are a match to TRBD2. Germline trimming cut 7 bases from V and 7 bases from J; bases unmatched to any gene: 9. CDR3 size: 14 residues.

This clonotype was seen many times. A much more abundant neighbour one base away suggests this may be a read error. The CDR3 DNA is TGTGCCAGCAGCTCGCCGGGATGGCAGACGGAGACCCAGTACTTC. Its protein is CASSSPGWQTETQYF. V and J are TRBV7-2 and TRBJ2-5; D is possibly TRBD2 (5 bases). The CDR3 contains 15 residues. Trimming took 4 bases from V and 5 from J, leaving 17 bases between them. Germline V CDR1 and CDR2: SGHTA, FQGNSA.

This clonotype was picked up many times. The CDR3 region is CASSPGQQETQYF. The CDR3 DNA follows: TGTGCCAGCAGCCCCGGACAGCAAGAGACCCAGTACTTC. This chain links TRBV7-2 with TRBJ2-5; D is possibly TRBD1 (6 bases). With 5 bases removed from V and 2 bases from J, the gap between germline ends came to 9 bases. Germline V gives CDR1 SGHTA, CDR2 FQGNSA. The CDR3 has 13 residues. Based on the CDR3 plus reference TRBV7-2 and TRBJ2-5, the full variable domain is GAGVSQSPSNKVTEKGKDVELRCDPISGHTALYWYRQSLGQGLEFLIYFQGNSAPDKSGLPSDRFSAERTGGSVSTLTIQRTQQEDSAVYLCASSPGQQETQYFGPGTRLLVL.

To note about this clonotype: The final CDR3 position lacks the conserved phenylalanine or tryptophan, pointing to a likely read error. The limits of the CDR3 on the DNA are not certain, so only TCRdb's listed CDR3 is given. The chain combines TRBV7-8 with TRBJ2-5; no check of the table's D call, TRBD1, against the DNA was made. The CDR3 adds up to 14 amino acids, both ends counted. The V gene's germline CDR1 is SGHVS and CDR2 FQNEAQ. This CDR3 is CASIQGVASETQYL.

In this sample, this clonotype turned up many times. V and J are TRBV7-2 and TRBJ2-1, with 9 bases identical to TRBD1. This CDR3 comprises 16 residues. Looked up from germline, CDR1 is SGHTA and CDR2 is FQGNSA. V dropped 2 bases and J dropped 8; count of bases not matched to a gene: 10. CDR3 in amino acids: CASSLNPGQGIDEQFF. For the CDR3, the DNA is TGTGCCAGCAGCTTAAACCCGGGACAGGGTATCGATGAGCAGTTCTTC.

As concerns this clonotype: This clone may be a read error of a much larger clone one base away. The chain joins TRBV5-8 to TRBJ2-4; 7 nucleotides agree with TRBD1. The CDR3 totals 15 residues. V shed 1 base, J shed 13 bases, and the junction held 14 bases outside the gene matches. The germline V gene encodes CDR1 SGHTS and CDR2 YDEGEE. The CDR3 loop is CASSLTGALDNEQYF. In DNA, the CDR3 is TGTGCCAGCAGCTTGACAGGGGCATTGGACAATGAGCAGTACTTC.

In its sample, this clonotype is medium-sized (0.01 to 0.1%). The gene calls are TRBV12-3 or TRBV12-4 and TRBJ2-7, with 7 bases lining up with TRBD1. This CDR3 is 14 amino acids long. Unmatched junction bases numbered 8, after V lost 6 bases and J lost 3 bases. Here the CDR3 reads CASRKTGSGYEQYF. CDR3 in DNA: TGTGCCAGCAGGAAGACAGGGTCTGGCTACGAGCAGTACTTC.

The CDR3: CARNIQAAVTGELFF. CDR3 nucleotides: TGTGCCAGGAACATCCAGGCTGCGGTCACAGGGGAGCTGTTTTTT. This chain uses TRBV7-2 with TRBJ2-2, with D unclear. The CDR3 has 15 amino acids. Per germline, CDR1 SGHTA and CDR2 FQGNSA. V gave up 9 bases and J gave up 8 bases, with 22 bases separating them.

V usage is TRBV6-2 or TRBV6-3 and J usage is TRBJ2-1, with 9 nucleotides matching TRBD2. The DNA end lines up better with TRBJ2-7; the J call may be wrong. The CDR3 loop spans 15 amino acids. Germline CDR1 reads MNHEY; CDR2 reads SVGEGT. In DNA, the CDR3 is TGTGCCAGCAGTCACCCGACTAGCGGTAGCGATAAGCAGTACTTC. Translating gives CASSHPTSGSDKQYF.

This clonotype occurred many times. V is TRBV6-4 and J is TRBJ2-2; no reliable D call. The germline V and J ends were trimmed by 7 bases and 2 bases, with 17 bases remaining between them. The germline V gene has CDR1 MRHNA and CDR2 SNTAGT. This CDR3 has 16 residues. The CDR3 DNA follows: TGTGCCAGCAAACGCGAGGCGGCAGGCAACACCGGGGAGCTGTTTTTT. This encodes CASKREAAGNTGELFF.

The V call is TRBV19, the J call TRBJ2-2, with D perhaps TRBD2 (5 bases). V was shortened by 4 bases and J by 7 bases, with 13 bases between the two germline ends. CDR1 and CDR2 (germline): LNHDA, SQIVND (reference sequence). The CDR3 is 14 amino acids. CDR3: CASSTQRAVGELFF. Here the CDR3 DNA reads TGTGCCAGTAGTACCCAGAGGGCTGTCGGGGAGCTGTTTTTT.

The rearrangement links TRBV28 to TRBJ1-2; D gene unclear. The germline V and J ends were trimmed by 8 bases and 5 bases, with 6 bases remaining between them. From germline, CDR1 is MDHEN and CDR2 SYDVKM. The CDR3 is 10 amino acids. In DNA, the CDR3 is TGTGCCAGCGGGAAATATGGCTACACCTTC. Protein sequence: CASGKYGYTF.

With respect to this clonotype: Germline is not matched at one junction end, which may reflect a read error. The V call is TRBV7-2, the J call TRBJ2-5; D is undetermined. There are 13 residues in the CDR3. The germline V gene has CDR1 SGHTA and CDR2 FQGNSA. The CDR3 loop is CASSPSQADALNF. The CDR3, as DNA: TGTGCCAGCAGCCCCAGCCAGGCGGACGCCCTGAATTTC. The full variable domain, with the rest looked up from reference TRBV7-2 and TRBJ2-5, is GAGVSQSPSNKVTEKGKDVELRCDPISGHTALYWYRQSLGQGLEFLIYFQGNSAPDKSGLPSDRFSAERTGGSVSTLTIQRTQQEDSAVYLCASSPSQADALNFGPGTRLLVL.